These 23 T cell receptor beta chains came from one sample sequenced in a study of brain T cells in children with intractable seizures. Described time point: blood from clinic visit 5 months post-surgery; TSC patient then seizure free. Produced via immunoSEQ multiplex PCR; TCRdb's table is partial and in-frame only. The repertoire consists of around 340,000 clones, with roughly 92% occurring once and the leading ten covering approximately 5%. Sequenced material: peripheral blood, taken about 5 months after surgery. Receptor source: a boy under three years old with tuberous sclerosis and intractable seizures.

The rearrangement links TRBV5-1 to TRBJ2-7, with a possible D match to TRBD2 (5 bases). From germline, CDR1 is SGHRS and CDR2 YFSETQ. With 0 bases removed from V and 4 bases from J, the gap between germline ends came to 14 bases. This CDR3 is built from 15 residues. CDR3 loop: CASSLAGEFSYEQYF. CDR3 in DNA: TGCGCCAGCAGCTTGGCCGGGGAGTTTAGTTACGAGCAGTACTTC.

V and J are TRBV12-3 or TRBV12-4 and TRBJ2-2, with D unresolved. This CDR3 has 13 residues. Trimming removed 3 bases from V and 3 bases from J, with 5 bases in between. In nucleotides, the CDR3 is TGTGCCAGCAGTTTTTGGGACACCGGGGAGCTGTTTTTT. This sequence encodes CASSFWDTGELFF.

This clone was counted once. V gene TRBV24-1 combines with J gene TRBJ2-5; D tentatively reads TRBD1 or TRBD2 (5 bases each). Trimming stripped 9 bases from V and 1 base from J, with 11 bases between. Germline CDR1 is KGHDR and CDR2 is SFDVKD. There are 13 residues in the CDR3. The CDR3 nucleotides are TGTGCCACCGGGGACGGCGGCCAAGAGACCCAGTACTTC. It specifies CATGDGGQETQYF.

This clone was picked up a small number of times. The gene calls are TRBV4-2 and TRBJ1-5, with 9 nucleotides matching TRBD1. Per the germline V gene, CDR1 is LGHNA and CDR2 is YNFKEQ. The CDR3 sequence is 15 residues long. With V trimmed by 0 bases and J by 3 bases, 0 bases remained unmatched. CDR3 protein: CASSQEQGANQPQHF. The CDR3, as DNA: TGTGCCAGCAGCCAAGAACAGGGGGCCAATCAGCCCCAGCATTTT.

J is TRBJ2-2 and V is TRBV9; no reliable D call. This CDR3 has 14 amino acids. The germline V gene has CDR1 SGDLS and CDR2 YYNGEE. V lost 3 bases, J lost 1 base, and 7 bases lay in between. The CDR3 bases are TGTGCCAGCAGCGCAATCCAGAACACCGGGGAGCTGTTTTTT. Translated: CASSAIQNTGELFF.

This clone was observed a single time. The J gene is TRBJ1-1, the V gene TRBV30, with D perhaps matching TRBD1 (5 bases). The CDR3 has 14 amino acids. Per germline, CDR1 GTSNPN and CDR2 SVGIG (reference sequence). V shed 0 bases and J shed 4 bases, with 12 bases lying between them. The CDR3 DNA follows: TGTGCCTGGAGTGTAGCAGGGTTTGGCACTGAAGCTTTCTTT. Its protein is CAWSVAGFGTEAFF. Full variable domain (outside the CDR3, taken from reference TRBV30 and TRBJ1-1): SQTIHQWPATLVQPVGSPLSLECTVEGTSNPNLYWYRQAAGRGLQLLFYSVGIGQISSEVPQNLSASRPQDRQFILSSKKLLLSDSGFYLCAWSVAGFGTEAFFGQGTRLTVV.

This chain uses TRBV12-3 or TRBV12-4 with TRBJ2-1, with 11 bases aligning to TRBD2. The V and J ends lost 4 bases and 11 bases, in that order; junction bases with no gene match: 4. The CDR3 is 13 amino acids. CDR3 bases: TGTGCCAGCAGTTCTACTAGCGGGAGTAAGCAGTTCTTC. This encodes CASSSTSGSKQFF.

This clone has just one count. V gene TRBV29-1 combines with J gene TRBJ2-2; D ambiguous. V lost 6 bases and J lost 3, with 17 bases in between. Germline assignment: CDR1 SQVTM and CDR2 ANQGSEA. The CDR3 extends over 15 amino acids. Here the CDR3 DNA reads TGCAGCGTCCACCCGGACGGCAGCTACACCGGGGAGCTGTTTTTT. The encoded protein is CSVHPDGSYTGELFF.

This clone was seen a single time. The chain joins TRBV5-6 to TRBJ1-6; D not resolved. Between the trimmed V and J ends, which lost 0 bases and 10 bases, there was a span of 14 bases. Germline V lookup: CDR1 SGHDT, CDR2 YYEEEE. CDR3 length equals 15 residues. The CDR3 spells CASSLAGVTRSPLHF. CDR3 nucleotides: TGTGCCAGCAGCTTGGCCGGCGTCACCAGGTCACCCCTCCACTTT.

This clone was seen once. This chain joins TRBV28 and TRBJ1-1; D gene uncertain. In germline, CDR1 is MDHEN, CDR2 SYDVKM. V lost 2 bases and J lost 5, with 6 bases in between. This CDR3 comprises 12 residues. The CDR3 DNA reads as TGTGCCAGCAGTTTAGTAGAAACTGAAGCTTTCTTT. It translates to CASSLVETEAFF. Drawing the rest from reference TRBV28 and TRBJ1-1, the complete variable domain is DVKVTQSSRYLVKRTGEKVFLECVQDMDHENMFWYRQDPGLGLRLIYFSYDVKMKEKGDIPEGYSVSREKKERFSLILESASTNQTSMYLCASSLVETEAFFGQGTRLTVV.

V usage is TRBV4-2 and J usage is TRBJ2-1; D possibly corresponds to TRBD2 (5 bases). This CDR3 spans 13 amino acids. Trimming took 0 bases from V and 10 from J, leaving 10 bases between them. The germline V gene encodes CDR1 LGHNA and CDR2 YNFKEQ. The chain's CDR3 is CASSQEGRLEQFF. In nucleotides, the CDR3 is TGTGCCAGCAGCCAAGAGGGGAGACTGGAGCAGTTCTTC.

V and J are TRBV4-1 and TRBJ1-2; maybe TRBD1 (5 bases). V was pared by 2 bases and J by 0 bases, with 10 bases between. The length of the CDR3 is 15 residues. Per germline, CDR1 MGHRA and CDR2 YSYEKL. The CDR3: CASSQPGTSNYGYTF. The CDR3 DNA reads as TGCGCCAGCAGCCAACCGGGGACGTCTAACTATGGCTACACCTTC.

The chain joins TRBV27 to TRBJ2-3, with 15 bases that match TRBD2. The CDR3 consists of 17 residues. Losses at the gene ends were 5 bases for V and 3 bases for J; bases not matched to a gene: 6. Germline V gene lookup returns CDR1 MNHEY and CDR2 SMNVEV (reference sequence). The CDR3 DNA is TGTGCCAGCAGTCCGCCGGGACTAGCGGGAGGAACAGATACGCAGTATTTT. Its translation is CASSPPGLAGGTDTQYF.

This chain links TRBV19 with TRBJ2-1, with 13 positions matching TRBD2. The CDR3 runs to 14 residues. CDR1 is LNHDA, CDR2 SQIVND, per germline (reference sequence). J gave up 8 bases and V 9 bases, and 7 bases lay outside the gene matches. The CDR3 here is CASRGLAGVDEQFF. The CDR3 bases are TGTGCCAGCCGCGGACTAGCGGGAGTTGATGAGCAGTTCTTC.

The gene calls are TRBV11-2 and TRBJ2-1; 10 bases align to TRBD2. The germline gives CDR1 SGHAT, CDR2 FQNNGV. V shed 4 bases and J 9 bases; nucleotides not matched to a gene: 12. This CDR3 spans 16 amino acids. CDR3 amino acids: CASSSIPGLASSEQFF. As DNA, the CDR3 is TGTGCCAGCAGCTCTATACCGGGACTAGCGTCATCTGAGCAGTTCTTC.

The genes are TRBV7-9 and TRBJ2-5; 7 bases agree with TRBD1. This CDR3 spans 14 amino acids. After removal of 5 bases from V and 4 bases from J, the junction contained 7 bases not matched to a gene. Per the germline V gene, CDR1 is SEHNR and CDR2 is FQNEAQ (reference sequence). The CDR3 reads CASSDTRQGETQYF. For the CDR3, the DNA is TGTGCCAGCAGCGACACACGACAGGGAGAGACCCAGTACTTC.

V is TRBV5-1 and J is TRBJ1-6, with D perhaps TRBD1 (6 bases). CDR1 is SGHRS, CDR2 YFSETQ, per germline. The CDR3 has 20 amino acids. V shed 5 bases and J shed 0 bases, with 24 bases lying between them. DNA for the CDR3: TGCGCCAGCAGTCAGAGCGGGGGGCGGCCCCCTAGCTCCTATAATTCACCCCTCCACTTT. The encoded protein is CASSQSGGRPPSSYNSPLHF.

V is TRBV11-2 and J is TRBJ2-1, with D unclear. Germline CDR1 SGHAT, CDR2 FQNNGV. The CDR3 length is 15 residues. V was trimmed by 0 bases and J by 0 bases, leaving 6 bases between them. The CDR3 sequence is CASSLEGTSYNEQFF. The CDR3 region has the DNA TGTGCCAGCAGCTTAGAAGGTACCTCCTACAATGAGCAGTTCTTC.

CDR3 region: CASSLRTGGLENIQYF. For the CDR3, the DNA is TGTGCCAGCAGCCTTCGGACAGGGGGCCTCGAAAACATTCAGTACTTC. The chain is built from TRBV13 and TRBJ2-4; TRBD1 matches 11 bases. V dropped 5 bases and J dropped 5; count of bases not matched to a gene: 8. CDR1 and CDR2 from the germline V gene are PRHDT and FYEKMQ (reference sequence). CDR3 length: 16 amino acids. The full variable domain, in which reference TRBV13 and TRBJ2-4 provide the parts outside the CDR3, is AAGVIQSPRHLIKEKRETATLKCYPIPRHDTVYWYQQGPGQDPQFLISFYEKMQSDKGSIPDRFSAQQFSDYHSELNMSSLELGDSALYFCASSLRTGGLENIQYFGAGTRLSVL.

The chain carries TRBV9 and TRBJ1-2; D is ambiguous. The length of the CDR3 is 17 residues. V shed 2 bases and J shed 3 bases, with 20 bases lying between them. Looked up from germline, CDR1 is SGDLS and CDR2 is YYNGEE. CDR3 residues: CASSVRSGPRMYYGYTF. The CDR3 DNA follows: TGTGCCAGCAGCGTCCGTAGCGGTCCCAGGATGTACTATGGCTACACCTTC.

The chain is built from TRBV15 and TRBJ1-1, with D unclear. The V gene lost 3 bases and the J gene lost 1 base, with 9 bases spanning the gap. The CDR3 is 14 residues long. CDR1 is LNHNV, CDR2 YYDKDF, per germline (reference sequence). The CDR3 is CATSRVPENTEAFF. The CDR3 DNA follows: TGTGCCACCAGCAGGGTCCCGGAGAACACTGAAGCTTTCTTT.

The chain employs TRBV6-6 and TRBJ2-7, with 8 bases matching TRBD2. Per the germline V gene, CDR1 is MNHNY and CDR2 is SVGAGI (reference sequence). The CDR3 sequence is 15 residues long. V dropped 3 bases and J dropped 3; count of bases not matched to a gene: 7. CDR3 DNA sequence: TGTGCCAGCAGTTATCGGGCGGGACTAGTCTACGAGCAGTACTTC. Its protein product is CASSYRAGLVYEQYF.

DNA for the CDR3: TGTGCCAGCAGCCAAGCATATGGGGGCCACCACGAGCAGTACTTC. Translating gives CASSQAYGGHHEQYF. V is TRBV4-2 and J is TRBJ2-7, with D tentatively TRBD1 (6 bases). Germline lookup yields CDR1 LGHNA and CDR2 YNFKEQ. The CDR3 is 15 amino acids. V lost 1 base, J lost 5 bases, and 15 bases lay in between.